This T cell receptor beta chain was obtained from a study of T cell repertoires in cytomegalovirus infection. Overall study context: Signatures in public TCR beta sequences pointed to both CMV infection and matching HLA type.

This clonotype was seen at least ten times. Its antigen is currently unknown. Between the trimmed V and J ends, which lost 9 bases and 3 bases, there was a span of 18 bases. Germline-derived CDR1 and CDR2 are SNHLY and FYNNEI. The CDR3 spans 14 residues. General study findings and limits: Of the TCR beta families, the public ones yielded a cumulative frequency that identified carriers of CMV plus the relevant HLA. Clonotypes of TCR beta that were HLA-C-restricted and CMV-specific dominated the ex vivo response.

TCRdb called the reads again in MiXCR, with one record for every CDR3 protein. The profile shows over 100,000 distinct CDR3 sequences, around a tenth of them singletons. Sample: PBMCs, sequenced either directly or after in vitro stimulation (not recorded which). The sequence derives from a human donor in good health (CMV status not recorded). Some clones in this sample may be carry-over from other donors' samples. The gene calls are TRBV2 and TRBJ2-7, with D perhaps TRBD1 or TRBD2 (5 bases each). Written as DNA, the CDR3 is TGTGCCAGTGGGGAAGGATGGGGGATCTACGAGCAGTACTTC. Residues: CASGEGWGIYEQYF.